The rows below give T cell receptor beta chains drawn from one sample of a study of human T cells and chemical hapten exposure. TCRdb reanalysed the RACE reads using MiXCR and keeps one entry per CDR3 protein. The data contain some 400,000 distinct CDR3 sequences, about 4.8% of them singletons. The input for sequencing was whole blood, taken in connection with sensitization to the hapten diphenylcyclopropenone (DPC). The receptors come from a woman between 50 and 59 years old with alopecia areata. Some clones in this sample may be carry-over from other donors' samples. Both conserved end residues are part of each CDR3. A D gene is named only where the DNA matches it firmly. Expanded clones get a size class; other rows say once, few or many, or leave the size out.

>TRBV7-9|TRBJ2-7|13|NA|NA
CASSSDYSYEQYF
TGTGCCAGCAGCTCGGACTATTCCTACGAGCAGTACTTC
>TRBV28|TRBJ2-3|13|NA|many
CASTGSSTDTQYF
TGTGCCAGCACGGGATCTAGCACAGATACGCAGTATTTT
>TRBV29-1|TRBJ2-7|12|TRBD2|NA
CSAGGPGGEQYF
TGCAGCGCCGGAGGGCCGGGGGGGGAGCAGTACTTC
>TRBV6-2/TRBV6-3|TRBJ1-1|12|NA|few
CASTQGRTEAFF
TGTGCCAGCACCCAGGGGCGGACCGAAGCTTTCTTT
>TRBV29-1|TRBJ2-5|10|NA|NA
CSVDRETQYF
TGCAGCGTTGATCGGGAGACCCAGTACTTC
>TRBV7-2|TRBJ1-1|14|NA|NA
CATLLGGANTEAFF
TGTGCCACCCTTTTAGGGGGGGCGAACACTGAAGCTTTCTTT
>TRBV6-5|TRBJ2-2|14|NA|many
CASSWGESTGELFF
TGTGCCAGCAGTTGGGGGGAGAGCACCGGGGAGCTGTTTTTT
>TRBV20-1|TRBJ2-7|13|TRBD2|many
CSAREPSGGSKYF
TGCAGTGCTAGAGAACCTAGCGGGGGCTCGAAGTACTTC
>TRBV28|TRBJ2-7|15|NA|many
CASTPTAGTYYEQYF
TGTGCCAGCACCCCTACGGCGGGAACTTACTACGAGCAGTACTTC
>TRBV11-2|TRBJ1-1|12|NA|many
CASSFVNTEAFF
TGTGCCAGCAGCTTTGTTAACACTGAAGCTTTCTTT
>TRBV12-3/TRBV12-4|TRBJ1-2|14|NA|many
CASTDRTFGYGYTF
TGTGCCAGCACCGATAGGACGTTTGGCTATGGCTACACCTTC
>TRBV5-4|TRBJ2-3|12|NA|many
CASSLETDTQYF
TGTGCCAGCAGTTTAGAGACAGATACGCAGTATTTT
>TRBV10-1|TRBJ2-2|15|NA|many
CASSEDGSQTGELFF
TGCGCCAGCAGTGAGGACGGGAGTCAAACCGGGGAGCTGTTTTTT
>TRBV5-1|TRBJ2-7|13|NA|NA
CASSLSRSLEQYF
TGCGCCAGCAGCTTGTCCCGGTCTCTCGAGCAGTACTTC
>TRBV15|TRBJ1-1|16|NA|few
CATSGPPGRVNTEAFF
TGTGCCACCAGCGGTCCCCCGGGGCGGGTGAACACTGAAGCTTTCTTT
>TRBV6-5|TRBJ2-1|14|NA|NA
CASSYPGTHNEQFF
TGTGCCAGCAGTTACCCCGGGACCCACAATGAGCAGTTCTTC
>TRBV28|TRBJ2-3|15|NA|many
CASSGGVPSTDTQYF
TGTGCCAGCAGCGGCGGAGTCCCTAGCACAGATACGCAGTATTTT
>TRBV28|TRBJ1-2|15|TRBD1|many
CASSPPGTGIYGYTF
TGTGCCAGCAGTCCCCCAGGGACAGGTATCTATGGCTACACCTTC
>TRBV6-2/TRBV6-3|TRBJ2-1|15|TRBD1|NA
CASFTGTGAYNEQFF
TGTGCCAGCTTTACCGGGACAGGGGCCTACAATGAGCAGTTCTTC
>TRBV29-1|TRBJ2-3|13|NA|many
CSVEAGYTDTQYF
TGCAGCGTTGAAGCGGGGTACACAGATACGCAGTATTTT
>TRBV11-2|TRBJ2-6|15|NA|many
CASSHSLWGANVLTF
TGTGCCAGCAGCCACTCACTGTGGGGGGCCAACGTCCTGACTTTC
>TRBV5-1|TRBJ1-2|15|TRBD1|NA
CASKPVTGGNYGYTF
TGCGCCAGCAAGCCGGTCACAGGGGGGAACTATGGCTACACCTTC
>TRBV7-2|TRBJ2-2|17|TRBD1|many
CASSLLFGTGNTGELFF
TGTGCCAGCAGCCTCCTCTTCGGGACAGGGAACACCGGGGAGCTGTTTTTT
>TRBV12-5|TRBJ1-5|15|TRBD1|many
CASGLTGGLGQPQHF
TGTGCTAGTGGTTTAACAGGGGGTTTGGGTCAGCCCCAGCATTTT
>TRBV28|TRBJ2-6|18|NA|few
CASSFGRDMSSGANVLTF
TGTGCCAGCAGTTTTGGGAGGGACATGAGCTCTGGGGCCAACGTCCTGACTTTC
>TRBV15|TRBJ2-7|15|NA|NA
CATSRENGSPNEQYF
TGTGCCACCAGCAGAGAAAACGGGAGCCCCAACGAGCAGTACTTC
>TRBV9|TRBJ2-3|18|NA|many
CASSVAGQARHSQDTQYF
TGTGCCAGCAGCGTAGCTGGGCAGGCTAGACATTCGCAAGATACGCAGTATTTT
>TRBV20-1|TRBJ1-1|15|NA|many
CSARRGGQMNTEAFF
TGCAGTGCTAGACGGGGGGGTCAGATGAACACTGAAGCTTTCTTT